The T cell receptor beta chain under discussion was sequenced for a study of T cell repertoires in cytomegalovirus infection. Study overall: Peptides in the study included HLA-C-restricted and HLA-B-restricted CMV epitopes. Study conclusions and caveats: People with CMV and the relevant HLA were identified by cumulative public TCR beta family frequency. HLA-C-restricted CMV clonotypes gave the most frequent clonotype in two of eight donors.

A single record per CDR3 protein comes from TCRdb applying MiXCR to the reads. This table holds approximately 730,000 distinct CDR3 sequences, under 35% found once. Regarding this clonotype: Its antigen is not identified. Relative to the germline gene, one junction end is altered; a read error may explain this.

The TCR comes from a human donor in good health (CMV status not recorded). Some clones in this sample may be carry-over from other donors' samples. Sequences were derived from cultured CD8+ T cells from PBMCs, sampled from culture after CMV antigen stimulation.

The CDR3 is CASSLGPGAGNTIYF. The DNA of the CDR3 is TGTGCTAGCAGCTTAGGGCCAGGGGCTGGAAACACCATATATTTT. The V call is TRBV7-7, the J call TRBJ1-3; D may be TRBD1 (6 bases). The CDR3 contains 15 residues. Germline CDR1 SSHAT, CDR2 FNYEAQ (reference sequence).